The subject of this entry is one T cell receptor (beta chain). What it recognizes is unknown. The data were produced by immunoSEQ multiplex PCR, yet TCRdb's version contains in-frame clones alone and is incomplete. The sample has 90,000 to 120,000 clones; about nine tenths are singletons. This entry comes from a study of T cell responses to AZD1222 COVID-19 vaccine. Study-wide points: Among AZD1222 vaccinees, only six were seropositive at baseline. Epitopes outside B.1.351 and B.1.1.7 mutated regions reportedly drew nearly half of spike TCRs. Spike was spanned by vaccine-associated CD4 TCRs, which were dominant at 160-218 and 743-854.

The CDR3 consists of 12 residues. The V gene's germline CDR1 is MNHEY and CDR2 SMNVEV (reference sequence). Trimming removed 8 bases from V and 4 bases from J, with 11 bases in between. The material was peripheral blood, obtained on day 0 of AZD1222 vaccination. The sequence was obtained from an adult in good health. V is TRBV27 and J is TRBJ2-5, with D unresolved. The CDR3 coding sequence is TGTGCCAGCCAAAAAGAGGTAGAGACCCAGTACTTC. Translated: CASQKEVETQYF.